Described below is a single T cell receptor (beta chain) sequence and its context. What it recognizes is unknown. The PCR used 60 Vbeta and 13 Jbeta primers. Using immunoSEQ multiplex PCR, the repertoire was profiled, and TCRdb retains in-frame clones only, with some absent. The profile shows about 95,000 clones, over 60% of them singletons. The data derive from a study of cytomegalovirus exposure and HLA in healthy donors. Regarding the study as a whole: Previously analyzed data showed that most TCR beta V segments were productive at a frequency of about 87% or about 30%.

There are 13 residues in the CDR3. V lost 6 bases to trimming and J lost 7 bases, with 12 bases between them. The V gene's germline CDR1 is MNHNY and CDR2 SVGAGI (reference sequence). The receptor was derived from a man aged 25-40 years in good health and CMV-seropositive. The sequenced material came from PBMCs. The gene calls are TRBV6-6 and TRBJ2-2, with D possibly matching TRBD2 (6 bases). CDR3 sequence reads: CASSLIGGGELFF. In nucleotides, the CDR3 is TGTGCCAGCAGCCTGATCGGGGGCGGGGAGCTGTTTTTT.